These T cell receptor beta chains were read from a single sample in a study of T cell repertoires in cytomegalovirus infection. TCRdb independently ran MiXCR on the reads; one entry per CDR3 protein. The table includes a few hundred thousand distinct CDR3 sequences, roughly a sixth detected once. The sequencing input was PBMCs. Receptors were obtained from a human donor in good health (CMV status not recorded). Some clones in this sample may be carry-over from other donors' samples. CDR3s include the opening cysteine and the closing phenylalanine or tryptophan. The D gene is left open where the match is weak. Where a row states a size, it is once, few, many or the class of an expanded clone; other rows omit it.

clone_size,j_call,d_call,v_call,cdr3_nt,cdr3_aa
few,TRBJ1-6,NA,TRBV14,TGTGCCAGCAGCCAGGGGCACTCCTATAATTCACCCCTCCACTTT,CASSQGHSYNSPLHF
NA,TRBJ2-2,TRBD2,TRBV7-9,TGTGCCAGCAGCTCCGGACTAGCGGCAAACGGGGAGCTGTTTTTT,CASSSGLAANGELFF
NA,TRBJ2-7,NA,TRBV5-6,TGTGCCAGCAGCTATCGGGCGGGACACGTATCCTACGAGCAGTACTTC,CASSYRAGHVSYEQYF
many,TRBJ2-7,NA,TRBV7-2,TGTGCCAGCAGACAGGACAGCTACGAGCAGTACTTC,CASRQDSYEQYF
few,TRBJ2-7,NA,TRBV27,TGTGCCAGCAGCCCCTCCGGGCTCAGATCCTACGAGCAGTACTTC,CASSPSGLRSYEQYF
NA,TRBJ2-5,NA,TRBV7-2,TGTGCCAGCAGCTTAGGCGCTACAACCAAGGAGACCCAGTACTTC,CASSLGATTKETQYF
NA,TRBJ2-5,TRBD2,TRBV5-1,TGCGCCAGCAGCCAAGGACTAGCGGGGGAAGAGACCCAGTACTTC,CASSQGLAGEETQYF
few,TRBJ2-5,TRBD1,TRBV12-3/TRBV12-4,TGTGCCAGCAGTACCCGGGACAGGGGGCTGGGGACCCAGTACTTC,CASSTRDRGLGTQYF
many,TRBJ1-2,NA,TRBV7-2,TGTGCCAGCAGCCTATCAATGGCGGGGGGTTATGGCTACACCTTC,CASSLSMAGGYGYTF
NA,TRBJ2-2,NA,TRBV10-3,TGTGCCATCAGCGCCGGGACAACTTACACCGGGGAGCTGTTTTTT,CAISAGTTYTGELFF
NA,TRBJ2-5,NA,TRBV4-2,TGTGCCAGCAGCCAAGCGGCCGGGGCCATAAGGGAGACCCAGTACTTC,CASSQAAGAIRETQYF
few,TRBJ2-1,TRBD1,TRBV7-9,TGTGCCAGCAGCTCGGACAGGGACGAGCAGTTCTTC,CASSSDRDEQFF
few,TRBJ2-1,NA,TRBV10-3,TGTGCCGCCACTAACGGGGCGGCCAATGAGCAGTTCTTC,CAATNGAANEQFF
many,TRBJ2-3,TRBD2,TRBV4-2,TGTGCCAGCAGCCAAGATGTGGGGCTAGCGGGGACAGATACGCAGTATTTT,CASSQDVGLAGTDTQYF
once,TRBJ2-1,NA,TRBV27,TGTGCCAGCAGTTTATCGACGATCGATGAGCAGTTCTTC,CASSLSTIDEQFF
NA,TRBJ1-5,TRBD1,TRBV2,TGTGCCAGCTTAAGTGACAGGGATAGCAATCAGCCCCAGCATTTT,CASLSDRDSNQPQHF
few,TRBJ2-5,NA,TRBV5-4,TGTGCCAGCAGCTTGGCAGGGAAAAAGACCCAGTACTTC,CASSLAGKKTQYF
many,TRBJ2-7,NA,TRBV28,TGTGCCAGCAGTTTTGTAATGGGGGCCCTGGGGGCCTACGAGCAGTACTTC,CASSFVMGALGAYEQYF
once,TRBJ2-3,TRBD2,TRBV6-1,TGTGCCAGCTGGTCTGGCGGGGGGGGGTCAGATACGCAGTATTTT,CASWSGGGGSDTQYF
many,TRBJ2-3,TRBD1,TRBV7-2,TGTGCCAGCAGCCGGGACAGGATCACAGATACGCAGTATTTT,CASSRDRITDTQYF
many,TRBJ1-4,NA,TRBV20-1,TGCAGTGCTACCACAGGGCGTGTAAATGAAAAACTGTTTTTT,CSATTGRVNEKLFF
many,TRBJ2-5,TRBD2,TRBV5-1,TGCGCCAGCAGCTTGGCCGTCGCGGGGGATGGAGAGACCCAGTACTTC,CASSLAVAGDGETQYF
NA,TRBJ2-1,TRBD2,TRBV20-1,TGCAGTGCTAGAGATCCGGTTAGCGGGGGGTACAATGAGCAGTTCTTC,CSARDPVSGGYNEQFF
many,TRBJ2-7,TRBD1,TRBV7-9,TGTGCCAGCAGCTTAAGTTTAGGGACAGGGGCCTACGAGCAGTACTTC,CASSLSLGTGAYEQYF
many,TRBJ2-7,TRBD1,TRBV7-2,TGTGCCAGCAGCTTAGTGGGACAGGGTTCCTACGAGCAGTACTTC,CASSLVGQGSYEQYF
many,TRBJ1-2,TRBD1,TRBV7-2,TGTGCCAGCAGCTTTCCCAGGGGGCCAAACTATGGCTACACCTTC,CASSFPRGPNYGYTF
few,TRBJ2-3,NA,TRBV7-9,TGTGCCAGCAGCCCGCAGAATTCGGATACGCAGTATTTT,CASSPQNSDTQYF
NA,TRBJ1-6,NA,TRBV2,TGTGCCAGCAAGGGGGGATCCTCCTATAATTCACCCCTCCACTTT,CASKGGSSYNSPLHF